The T cell receptor (beta chain) under discussion was sequenced for a study of blood T cell repertoires in COVID-19. Background on the study: COVID-19 samples from acute and convalescent phases originated in the United States, Italy and Spain.

Sequencing was performed with immunoSEQ multiplex PCR; in TCRdb, only in-frame clones are kept and a portion is missing. The repertoire holds about 80,000 clones, with about 91% as singletons. Trimming at V came to 6 bases and at J to 7 bases, leaving 10 bases not matched to a gene. CDR3 length: 15 residues. Germline values: CDR1 SGHVS, CDR2 FQNEAQ. V usage is TRBV7-8 and J usage is TRBJ2-2; TRBD2 matches 8 bases. This receptor was obtained from a woman of 80 years or more with acute or convalescent COVID-19. Source material: peripheral blood. This chain's CDR3 is CASRPQTGTSGELFF. CDR3 coding DNA: TGTGCCAGCAGACCCCAGACCGGGACTAGCGGGGAGCTGTTTTTT.